What follows are 23 T cell receptor beta chains derived from one specimen sequenced in a study of Ad26.COV2.S vaccination and SARS-CoV-2 variants. The treatment denotes: some 19 received Ad26.COV2.S at low or high dose, single or two shots; several received placebo; per-sample allocation not given. Repertoires come from day 63 after the first vaccine or placebo injection. The protocol was immunoSEQ multiplex PCR, while the TCRdb copy is restricted to in-frame clones and leaves out a portion. The table records a few hundred thousand clones, around 89% of them present only once. Source: peripheral blood, taken in a trial of Ad26.COV2.S vaccine versus placebo. All receptors come from a person aged 18-65 years who received the Ad26.COV2.S COVID-19 vaccine or a placebo.

The CDR3 is CASSQKGVGYEQYF. CDR3 bases: TGTGCCAGCAGTCAGAAAGGGGTGGGCTACGAGCAGTACTTC. J is TRBJ2-7 and V is TRBV6-2 or TRBV6-3, with D possibly TRBD1 on 5 matching bases. The length of the CDR3 is 14 residues. Germline values: CDR1 MNHEY, CDR2 SVGEGT. V lost 5 bases, J lost 3 bases, and 14 bases lay in between.

The rearrangement uses TRBV10-3 and TRBJ2-1; 7 bases fit TRBD1. Trimming at V came to 8 bases and at J to 3 bases, leaving 4 bases not matched to a gene. The CDR3 length is 13 residues. Germline V gene lookup returns CDR1 ENHRY and CDR2 SYGVKD. CDR3 DNA sequence: TGTGCCATCTGGGCAGGGGGCTACAATGAGCAGTTCTTC. Protein product: CAIWAGGYNEQFF.

The count of this clone is one. The chain couples TRBV2 to TRBJ2-1; the D is unclear. This CDR3 is 15 amino acids long. V dropped 4 bases and J dropped 0 bases, with 10 bases sitting between them. The germline gives CDR1 SNHLY, CDR2 FYNNEI. This chain's CDR3 is CASSVLVSSYNEQFF. Here the CDR3 DNA reads TGTGCCAGCAGTGTTTTAGTGAGCTCCTACAATGAGCAGTTCTTC. The full variable domain, rest sourced from reference TRBV2 and TRBJ2-1, is EPEVTQTPSHQVTQMGQEVILRCVPISNHLYFYWYRQILGQKVEFLVSFYNNEISEKSEIFDDQFSVERPDGSNFTLKIRSTKLEDSAMYFCASSVLVSSYNEQFFGPGTRLTVL.

The chain recombines TRBV3-1 (or the pseudogene TRBV3-2) with TRBJ2-1; D gene uncertain. The CDR3 is 13 residues long. Trimming shortened V by 8 bases and J by 14 bases, and 22 bases separated the two germline ends. CDR1 LGHDT and CDR2 YNNKEL come from the germline V gene (reference sequence). The DNA for the CDR3 is TGTGCCAGCTCTACAAGCAGCCAACCCCATGAGTTCTTC. Its protein product is CASSTSSQPHEFF.

The CDR3 DNA sequence: TGTGCCAGCAGTTTAAGAAGAATTAACACTGAAGCTTTCTTT. Amino acid sequence: CASSLRRINTEAFF. The chain carries TRBV28 and TRBJ1-1; no clear D gene. Per germline, CDR1 MDHEN and CDR2 SYDVKM. V was shortened by 2 bases and J by 2 bases, with 9 bases between the two germline ends. This CDR3 has 14 residues.

Written as DNA, the CDR3 is TGCGCCAGCAGCGACAGGTTCAAAGAGACCCAGTACTTC. Protein product: CASSDRFKETQYF. The chain uses TRBV5-1 and TRBJ2-5, with TRBD1 as a possible D gene (6 bases). The CDR3 spans 13 residues. Germline CDR1 and CDR2: SGHRS and YFSETQ. V was pared by 4 bases and J by 3 bases, with 10 bases between.

This sequence joins TRBV4-1 and TRBJ1-4; D call uncertain. The CDR3 extends over 17 amino acids. The V end was cut by 0 bases, the J end by 4 bases, with 15 bases between. The germline gives CDR1 MGHRA, CDR2 YSYEKL. The CDR3 is CASSQEWFPSGNEKLFF. The CDR3 coding sequence is TGCGCCAGCAGCCAAGAATGGTTTCCCTCCGGTAATGAAAAACTGTTTTTT.

This sequence joins TRBV7-8 and TRBJ2-7; D perhaps matches TRBD1 (6 bases). Trimming took off 2 bases at V and 1 base at J, with 9 bases between the two ends. This CDR3 is built from 14 residues. CDR1 and CDR2 (germline): SGHVS, FQNEAQ. The CDR3 loop reads CASSLLTGSYEQYF. Written as DNA, the CDR3 is TGTGCCAGCAGCTTACTGACAGGTTCCTACGAGCAGTACTTC.

The CDR3 DNA reads as TGTGCCAGCAGCGTCGAGACCCAAAACACCGGGGAGCTGTTTTTT. This sequence encodes CASSVETQNTGELFF. The chain recombines TRBV13 with TRBJ2-2; D not certain. Trimming pared 5 bases from V and 2 bases from J, leaving 12 bases between. The CDR3 covers 15 residues. Germline CDR1 is PRHDT and CDR2 is FYEKMQ (reference sequence).

This clone was seen a single time. The genes are TRBV18 and TRBJ2-5; D uncertain. CDR3 length equals 12 residues. Germline loops: CDR1 KGHSH, CDR2 LQKENI. Trimming removed 5 bases at V and 3 bases at J, with 7 bases between. This CDR3 reads CASSGEEETQYF. CDR3 DNA sequence: TGTGCCAGCTCAGGGGAAGAAGAGACCCAGTACTTC.

The chain employs TRBV27 and TRBJ1-5, with D unresolved. Trimming left V 5 bases short and J 2 bases short, with 10 bases between. The CDR3 is 14 residues long. Germline lookup yields CDR1 MNHEY and CDR2 SMNVEV (reference sequence). The CDR3 is CASSPLPGNQPQHF. The CDR3 nucleotides read TGTGCCAGCAGTCCCCTTCCGGGCAATCAGCCCCAGCATTTT.

This clone was recorded only once. At the DNA level, this CDR3 is encoded by other sequences in the same sample as well. The V and J genes are TRBV15 and TRBJ2-7; 11 bases match TRBD1. V was clipped by 3 bases and J by 2 bases; unmatched bases: 0. The V gene's germline CDR1 is LNHNV and CDR2 YYDKDF (reference sequence). CDR3 length: 14 residues. CDR3 nucleotides: TGTGCCACCAGCAGGGACAGGGGGCCCTACGAGCAGTACTTC. This sequence encodes CATSRDRGPYEQYF.

The chain joins TRBV24-1 to TRBJ1-5; no clear D gene. Germline values: CDR1 KGHDR, CDR2 SFDVKD. The CDR3 extends over 14 amino acids. V lost 5 bases, J lost 0 bases, and 7 bases lay in between. The CDR3 DNA reads as TGTGCCACCAGTGGATTCGGTAGCAATCAGCCCCAGCATTTT. Residues: CATSGFGSNQPQHF.

This clone was counted only a few times. V usage is TRBV7-9 and J usage is TRBJ2-7; a possible D gene is TRBD2 (6 bases). Trimming left V 1 base short and J 3 bases short, with 13 bases between. The CDR3 sequence is 15 residues long. Germline values: CDR1 SEHNR, CDR2 FQNEAQ (reference sequence). The CDR3 loop is CASSLVIGLFYEQYF. The CDR3 DNA follows: TGTGCCAGCAGCTTAGTTATAGGACTATTCTACGAGCAGTACTTC.

V and J are TRBV6-6 and TRBJ2-2; the D is unclear. This CDR3 is built from 14 residues. Germline V CDR1 and CDR2: MNHNY, SVGAGI (reference sequence). Trimming removed 6 bases at V and 6 bases at J, with 14 bases between. This CDR3 is CASSLPLSPGELFF. CDR3 bases: TGTGCCAGCAGCCTCCCTCTATCCCCCGGGGAGCTGTTTTTT.

The CDR3 reads CASEAGSTNEQFF. CDR3 sequence (DNA): TGTGCCAGCGAAGCGGGGAGTACGAATGAGCAGTTCTTC. This chain joins TRBV6-5 and TRBJ2-1, with 7 nucleotides matching TRBD2. There are 13 residues in the CDR3. V was pared by 8 bases and J by 7 bases, with 8 bases of the junction left unmatched. Per germline, CDR1 MNHEY and CDR2 SVGAGI.

The chain has TRBV6-4 and TRBJ2-6, with D perhaps given as TRBD1 or TRBD2 (6 bases each). Germline assignment: CDR1 MRHNA and CDR2 SNTAGT. Trimming pared 6 bases from V and 0 bases from J, leaving 21 bases between. The CDR3 loop spans 19 amino acids. CDR3 region: CASRATPAGTNSGANVLTF. The CDR3 bases are TGTGCCAGCAGGGCCACGCCTGCGGGGACAAACTCTGGGGCCAACGTCCTGACTTTC.

The chain links TRBV7-9 to TRBJ2-5, with D possibly being TRBD2 (5 bases). The CDR3 sequence is 15 residues long. Deletions cut 4 bases from V and 5 bases from J, with 17 bases between. Germline assignment: CDR1 SEHNR and CDR2 FQNEAQ (reference sequence). CDR3 coding DNA: TGTGCCAGCAGCTCCCTAATGCCCGGGGTGGAGACCCAGTACTTC. Residues: CASSSLMPGVETQYF.

This clone was seen a single time. V and J are TRBV5-1 and TRBJ1-6; tentative D call: TRBD1 (6 bases). CDR3 length equals 15 residues. CDR1 is SGHRS, CDR2 YFSETQ, per germline. Deletions cut 3 bases from V and 7 bases from J, with 14 bases between. The DNA of the CDR3 is TGCGCCAGCAGCTCGGGTAGTAGGGGGAATTCACCCCTCCACTTT. The encoded protein is CASSSGSRGNSPLHF.

This chain connects TRBV18 to TRBJ1-5; D not certain. The V gene lost 3 bases and the J gene lost 3 bases, with 6 bases spanning the gap. Germline assignment: CDR1 KGHSH and CDR2 LQKENI. The CDR3 has 13 amino acids. The CDR3 coding sequence is TGTGCCAGCTCACCCGGGTTCAATCAGCCCCAGCATTTT. Protein sequence: CASSPGFNQPQHF.

This clone was seen more than once but under ten times. Other nucleotide sequences from this sample produce the same CDR3. V and J are TRBV6-5 and TRBJ1-5, with D maybe TRBD1 (5 bases). The V end lost 0 bases, the J end lost 3 bases, and 9 bases lay between the germline ends. The CDR3 runs to 15 residues. Germline V gene data show CDR1 as MNHEY and CDR2 as SVGAGI. In nucleotides, the CDR3 is TGTGCCAGCAGTTACTCATCGGGACCCAATCAGCCCCAGCATTTT. It translates to CASSYSSGPNQPQHF.

This clone was counted between two and nine times. The DNA for the CDR3 is TGTGCCAGCAGTTCCGTGGACTTCCAAGAGACCCAGTACTTC. Translated: CASSSVDFQETQYF. This chain joins TRBV6-5 and TRBJ2-5, with a possible D match to TRBD2 (5 bases). Trimming left V 4 bases short and J 1 base short, with 10 bases between. CDR3 length: 14 residues. In germline, CDR1 is MNHEY, CDR2 SVGAGI.

This chain joins TRBV15 and TRBJ1-1; D may be TRBD1 (5 bases). Germline V gives CDR1 LNHNV, CDR2 YYDKDF (reference sequence). V lost 9 bases and J 0 bases, leaving 8 bases between the germline ends. The CDR3 is made up of 12 amino acids. The CDR3 region is CATEGLNTEAFF. The CDR3 DNA reads TGTGCCACGGAGGGACTGAACACTGAAGCTTTCTTT.